This T cell receptor (beta chain) was identified in a study of cytomegalovirus exposure and HLA in healthy donors. Study-wide findings and caveats: Generally TCR sequences proved uncommon, though certain public TCRs appeared in numerous donors.

This clone was detected only once. Its specificity is not known. The study ran its PCR with 60 Vbeta and 13 Jbeta primers. In the authors' methods: Tens of millions of unique TCR beta chains, roughly 11 million of them shared, were counted by a later analysis. Clones were read by immunoSEQ multiplex PCR, and TCRdb kept only the in-frame ones, dropping some. D and trimming were read from the DNA, whereas the V and J calls and clone size are those reported in that table. This table holds 80,000 to 100,000 clones, around 73% found once. The CDR3 contains 17 residues. CDR1 SGHVS and CDR2 FQNEAQ come from the germline V gene. The V and J ends lost 5 bases and 0 bases respectively, with 19 bases between them.

The chain recombines TRBV7-8 with TRBJ1-1; tentative D call: TRBD1 (6 bases). Sequencing was carried out using PBMCs. The TCR sequence derives from a female donor in good health and CMV-seronegative. CDR3 sequence: CASSLYVGQDMNTEAFF. The CDR3 region has the DNA TGTGCCAGCAGCCTTTATGTGGGACAAGACATGAACACTGAAGCTTTCTTT.